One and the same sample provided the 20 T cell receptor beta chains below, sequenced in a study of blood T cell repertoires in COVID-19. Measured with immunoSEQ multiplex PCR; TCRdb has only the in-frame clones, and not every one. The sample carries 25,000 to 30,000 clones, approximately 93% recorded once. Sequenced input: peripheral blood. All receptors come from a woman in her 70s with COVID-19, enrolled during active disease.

CDR3 amino acids: CASSRVGDLKKTQYF. CDR3 nucleotide sequence: TGCGCCAGCAGCCGCGTGGGGGACTTAAAGAAGACCCAGTACTTC. V is TRBV4-1 and J is TRBJ2-5, with D perhaps TRBD2 (6 bases). The germline CDR1 and CDR2 sequences are MGHRA and YSYEKL. The CDR3 loop spans 15 amino acids. Trimming cost V 4 bases and J 6 bases, with 18 bases left between them.

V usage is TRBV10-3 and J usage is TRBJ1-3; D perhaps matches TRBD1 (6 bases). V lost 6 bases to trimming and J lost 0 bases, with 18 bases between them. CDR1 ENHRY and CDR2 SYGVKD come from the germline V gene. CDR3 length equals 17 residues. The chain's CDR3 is CAIRGVDSLSSGNTIYF. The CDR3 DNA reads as TGTGCCATCAGGGGGGTGGACAGTCTAAGCTCTGGAAACACCATATATTTT.

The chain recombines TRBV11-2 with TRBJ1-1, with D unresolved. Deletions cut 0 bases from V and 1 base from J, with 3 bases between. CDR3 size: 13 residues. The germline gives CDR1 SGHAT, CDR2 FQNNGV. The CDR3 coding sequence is TGTGCCAGCAGCTTAGATCGGAACACTGAAGCTTTCTTT. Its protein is CASSLDRNTEAFF.

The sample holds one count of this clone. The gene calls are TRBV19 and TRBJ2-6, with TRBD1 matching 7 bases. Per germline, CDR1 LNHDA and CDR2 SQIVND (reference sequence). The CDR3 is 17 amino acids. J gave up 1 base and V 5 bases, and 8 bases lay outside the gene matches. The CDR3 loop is CASSGQARGSGANVLTF. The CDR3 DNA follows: TGTGCCAGTAGTGGACAGGCCAGGGGGTCTGGGGCCAACGTCCTGACTTTC. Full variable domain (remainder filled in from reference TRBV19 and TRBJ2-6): DGGITQSPKYLFRKEGQNVTLSCEQNLNHDAMYWYRQDPGQGLRLIYYSQIVNDFQKGDIAEGYSVSREKKESFPLTVTSAQKNPTAFYLCASSGQARGSGANVLTFGAGSRLTVL.

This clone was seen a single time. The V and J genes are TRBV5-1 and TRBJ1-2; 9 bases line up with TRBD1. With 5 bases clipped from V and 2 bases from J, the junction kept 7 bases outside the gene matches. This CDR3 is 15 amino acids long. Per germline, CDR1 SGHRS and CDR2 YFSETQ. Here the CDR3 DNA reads TGCGCCAGCAGAGAAGGACAGGGGACCAACTATGGCTACACCTTC. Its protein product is CASREGQGTNYGYTF.

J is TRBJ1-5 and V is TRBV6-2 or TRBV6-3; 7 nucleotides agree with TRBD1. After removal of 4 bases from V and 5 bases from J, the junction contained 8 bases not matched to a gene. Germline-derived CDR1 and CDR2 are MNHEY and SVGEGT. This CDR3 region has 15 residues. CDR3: CASSLRQGIHQPQHF. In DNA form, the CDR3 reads TGTGCCAGCAGTTTGAGACAGGGTATTCATCAGCCCCAGCATTTT.

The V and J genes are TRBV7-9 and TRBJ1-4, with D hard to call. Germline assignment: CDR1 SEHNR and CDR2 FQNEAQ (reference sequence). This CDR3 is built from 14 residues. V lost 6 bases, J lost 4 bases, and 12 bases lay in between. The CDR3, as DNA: TGTGCCAGCAGTGCGGGATCAAGTAATGAAAAACTGTTTTTT. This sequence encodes CASSAGSSNEKLFF.

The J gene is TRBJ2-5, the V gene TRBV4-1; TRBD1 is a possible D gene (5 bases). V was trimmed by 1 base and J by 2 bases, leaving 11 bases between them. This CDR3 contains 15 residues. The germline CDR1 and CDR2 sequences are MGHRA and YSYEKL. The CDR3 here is CASSQGGRIQETQYF. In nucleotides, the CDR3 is TGCGCCAGCAGCCAAGGGGGCAGAATTCAAGAGACCCAGTACTTC.

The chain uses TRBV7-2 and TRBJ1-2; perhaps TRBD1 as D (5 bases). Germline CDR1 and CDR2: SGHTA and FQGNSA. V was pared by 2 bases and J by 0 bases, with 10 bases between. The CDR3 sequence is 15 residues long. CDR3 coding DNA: TGTGCCAGCAGCTTAAATGCCAGGGCTAACTATGGCTACACCTTC. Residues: CASSLNARANYGYTF.

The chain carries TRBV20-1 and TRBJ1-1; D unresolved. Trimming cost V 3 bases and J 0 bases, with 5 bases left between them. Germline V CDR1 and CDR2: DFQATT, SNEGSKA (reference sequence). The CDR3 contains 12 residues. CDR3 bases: TGCAGTGCTAGTGTAATGAACACTGAAGCTTTCTTT. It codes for CSASVMNTEAFF.

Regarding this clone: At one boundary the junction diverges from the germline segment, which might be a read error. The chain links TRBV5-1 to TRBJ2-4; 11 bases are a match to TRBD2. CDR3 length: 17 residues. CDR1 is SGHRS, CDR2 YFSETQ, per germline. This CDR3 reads CASSSLPGTSGRSGRGF. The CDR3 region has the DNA TGCGCCAGCAGCTCACTCCCCGGAACTAGCGGGAGAAGTGGGAGAGGCTTC.

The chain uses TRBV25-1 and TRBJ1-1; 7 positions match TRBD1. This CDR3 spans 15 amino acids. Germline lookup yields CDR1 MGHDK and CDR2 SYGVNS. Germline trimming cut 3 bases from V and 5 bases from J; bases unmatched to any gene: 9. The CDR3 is CASSERGAGGTEAFF. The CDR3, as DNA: TGTGCCAGCAGTGAGAGGGGGGCAGGGGGAACTGAAGCTTTCTTT.

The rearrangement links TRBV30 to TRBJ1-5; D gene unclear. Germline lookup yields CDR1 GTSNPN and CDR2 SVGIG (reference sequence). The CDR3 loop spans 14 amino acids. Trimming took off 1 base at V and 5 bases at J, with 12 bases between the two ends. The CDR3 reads CAWSGWTLDQPQHF. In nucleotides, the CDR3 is TGTGCCTGGAGTGGGTGGACTCTCGATCAGCCCCAGCATTTT.

This CDR3 reads CASNEEGQGSYEQYF. The CDR3 bases are TGTGCCAGCAATGAGGAAGGACAGGGATCCTACGAGCAGTACTTC. The rearrangement links TRBV28 to TRBJ2-7; 8 nucleotides agree with TRBD1. This CDR3 is 15 amino acids long. Germline V gene sequence: CDR1 MDHEN, CDR2 SYDVKM. Trimming at V came to 7 bases and at J to 1 base, leaving 9 bases not matched to a gene.

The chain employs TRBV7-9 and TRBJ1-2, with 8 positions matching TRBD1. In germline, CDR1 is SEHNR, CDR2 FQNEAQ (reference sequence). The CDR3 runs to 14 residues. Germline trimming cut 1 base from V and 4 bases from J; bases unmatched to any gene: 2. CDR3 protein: CASSLGQGFYGYTF. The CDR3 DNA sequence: TGTGCCAGCAGCTTAGGACAGGGGTTCTATGGCTACACCTTC.

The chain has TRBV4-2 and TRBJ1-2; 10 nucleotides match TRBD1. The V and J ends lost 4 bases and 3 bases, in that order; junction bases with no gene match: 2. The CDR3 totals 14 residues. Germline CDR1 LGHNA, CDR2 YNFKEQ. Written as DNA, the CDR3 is TGTGCCAGCAGCCCGACAGGGGGCGACTATGGCTACACCTTC. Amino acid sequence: CASSPTGGDYGYTF.

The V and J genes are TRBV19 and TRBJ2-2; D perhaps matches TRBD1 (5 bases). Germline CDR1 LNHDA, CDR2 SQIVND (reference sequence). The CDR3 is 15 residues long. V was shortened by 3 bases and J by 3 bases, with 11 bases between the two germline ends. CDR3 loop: CASSIGQGYTGELFF. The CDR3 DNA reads TGTGCCAGTAGTATTGGGCAGGGATACACCGGGGAGCTGTTTTTT.

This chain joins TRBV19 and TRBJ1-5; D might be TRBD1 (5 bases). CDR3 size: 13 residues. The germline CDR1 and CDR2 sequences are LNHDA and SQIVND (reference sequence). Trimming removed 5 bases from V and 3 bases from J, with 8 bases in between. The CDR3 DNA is TGTGCCAGTAGTCCAGGGCCCAATCAGCCCCAGCATTTT. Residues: CASSPGPNQPQHF.

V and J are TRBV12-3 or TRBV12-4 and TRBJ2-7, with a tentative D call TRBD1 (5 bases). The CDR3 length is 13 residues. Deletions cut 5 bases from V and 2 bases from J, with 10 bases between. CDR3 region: CASSPQETYEQYF. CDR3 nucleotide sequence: TGTGCCAGCAGTCCACAGGAAACCTACGAGCAGTACTTC.

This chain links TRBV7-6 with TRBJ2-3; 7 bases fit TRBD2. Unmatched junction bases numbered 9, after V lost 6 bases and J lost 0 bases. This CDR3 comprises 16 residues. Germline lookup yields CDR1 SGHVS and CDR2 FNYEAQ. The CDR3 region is CASRQGAGVSTDTQYF. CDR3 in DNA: TGTGCCAGCAGACAAGGGGCGGGAGTTAGCACAGATACGCAGTATTTT.